The 18 T cell receptor beta chains listed next were all sequenced from one sample in a study of response to subunit inactivated influenza vaccine (dated by TCRdb to the late 2010s). Library prep was done by RT-PCR. TCRdb shows the sequencer as Illumina HiSeq 2500. TCRdb took the public reads, trimmed them with fastp at Q25, ran MiXCR for clone calling and kept in-frame beta chains. When rows share a CDR3 protein, they turn into one entry using the most common DNA and genes. Recorded for this sample are some 500,000 distinct CDR3 sequences; about 25% of them occurred a single time. Approximately 2% of the sample comes from the top ten. The sequences come from CD4+ T cells sorted from PBMCs, collected around 5 days after vaccination. The receptors were gathered from a man aged 45 to 65 who received an inactivated influenza vaccine. Donor details come from another sample of the same person, matched by shared clones.

The CDR3 region has the DNA TGTGCCAGCCATACAAGCGGGGGCTCCTACAATGAGCAGTTCTTC. As protein: CASHTSGGSYNEQFF. The V and J genes are TRBV2 and TRBJ2-1, with 8 bases matching TRBD2. Germline V gene sequence: CDR1 SNHLY, CDR2 FYNNEI. The CDR3 consists of 15 residues. The V gene end was trimmed by 8 bases and the J gene end by 0 bases; junction bases not matched to a gene: 6.

This clonotype appeared a few times. V usage is TRBV7-2 and J usage is TRBJ2-7; 9 bases are shared with TRBD1. CDR1 is SGHTA and CDR2 is FQGNSA in the germline V gene. The CDR3 length is 15 residues. The ends lost 5 bases at V and 7 bases at J; junction bases unmatched: 12. CDR3 DNA sequence: TGTGCCAGCAGCGCAACAGGGGGCGCTTTAGGAGAGCAGTACTTC. It codes for CASSATGGALGEQYF.

This clonotype appeared a few times. In DNA form, the CDR3 reads TGTGCCAGCAGGAACCGGGACGGCAACTACGAGCAGTACTTC. Its protein product is CASRNRDGNYEQYF. This chain uses TRBV6-2 or TRBV6-3 with TRBJ2-7; either TRBD1 or TRBD2 may supply D (5 bases each). The CDR3 has 14 amino acids. Deletions cut 6 bases from V and 3 bases from J, with 15 bases between. Germline values: CDR1 MNHEY, CDR2 SVGEGT.

This clonotype was observed a few times. The chain couples TRBV5-6 to TRBJ2-5; D tentatively fits TRBD1 or TRBD2 (5 bases each). From germline, CDR1 is SGHDT and CDR2 YYEEEE. V dropped 2 bases and J dropped 2 bases, with 19 bases sitting between them. This CDR3 contains 17 residues. The CDR3 is CASSLLPGRRIQETQYF. CDR3 DNA sequence: TGTGCCAGCAGCTTACTCCCGGGGCGGCGAATACAAGAGACCCAGTACTTC.

This clonotype has a handful of counts. V is TRBV18 and J is TRBJ1-4, with D possibly being TRBD1 (5 bases). The CDR3 runs to 15 residues. V was pared by 6 bases and J by 3 bases, with 14 bases between. The germline CDR1 and CDR2 sequences are KGHSH and LQKENI. The CDR3 bases are TGTGCCAGCTCCCCCGACCAGGGAGCTAATGAAAAACTGTTTTTT. This translates into CASSPDQGANEKLFF.

The chain employs TRBV12-3 or TRBV12-4 and TRBJ2-1; 14 nucleotides match TRBD2. V lost 7 bases to trimming and J lost 15 bases; unmatched junction nucleotides: 8. The CDR3 sequence is 13 residues long. Here the CDR3 reads CASTLGLAGGAFF. The DNA for the CDR3 is TGTGCCAGCACCCTAGGACTAGCGGGAGGTGCGTTCTTC.

This clonotype was seen more than once but under ten times. The chain couples TRBV12-3 or TRBV12-4 to TRBJ2-7, with TRBD2 identical over 8 bases. The ends lost 6 bases at V and 6 bases at J; junction bases unmatched: 4. The CDR3 is made up of 12 amino acids. The CDR3 sequence is CASSRGGREQYF. CDR3 nucleotide sequence: TGTGCCAGCAGCCGGGGGGGCCGCGAGCAGTACTTC.

The chain joins TRBV27 to TRBJ2-6, with D unresolved. This CDR3 is built from 15 residues. V gave up 2 bases and J gave up 4 bases, with 9 bases separating them. Germline lookup yields CDR1 MNHEY and CDR2 SMNVEV (reference sequence). The CDR3: CASSLTLWGANVLTF. The CDR3, as DNA: TGTGCCAGCAGTTTAACCCTCTGGGGGGCCAACGTCCTGACTTTC.

This clonotype came up a few times. V usage is TRBV12-3 or TRBV12-4 and J usage is TRBJ1-5; weak D call: TRBD1 (5 bases). The CDR3 extends over 14 amino acids. V was trimmed by 3 bases and J by 7 bases, leaving 13 bases between them. The CDR3 region has the DNA TGTGCCAGCAGTTTGGGGGGAATGCGCCAGCCCCAGCATTTT. This codes for CASSLGGMRQPQHF.

This clonotype was detected only a few times. J is TRBJ2-7 and V is TRBV4-2; D perhaps matches TRBD2 (5 bases). The CDR3 sequence is 16 residues long. V was shortened by 0 bases and J by 1 base, with 13 bases between the two germline ends. Germline values: CDR1 LGHNA, CDR2 YNFKEQ. The CDR3 loop is CASSQDSASPSYEQYF. The CDR3, as DNA: TGTGCCAGCAGCCAAGATTCGGCTAGCCCATCCTACGAGCAGTACTTC.

A few counts support this clonotype. The chain uses TRBV6-5 and TRBJ2-7; D is perhaps TRBD2 (7 bases). The CDR3 length is 14 residues. Germline CDR1 is MNHEY and CDR2 is SVGAGI. V dropped 2 bases and J dropped 3 bases, with 11 bases sitting between them. CDR3 sequence: CASSYRGGNYEQYF. The DNA for the CDR3 is TGTGCCAGCAGTTACAGGGGGGGAAACTACGAGCAGTACTTC.

The V and J genes are TRBV12-3 or TRBV12-4 and TRBJ1-1; D perhaps matches TRBD1 (5 bases). CDR3 length equals 14 residues. V gave up 7 bases and J gave up 0 bases, with 12 bases separating them. The CDR3 DNA sequence: TGTGCCAGCACCGCCGGGACGGTGAACACTGAAGCTTTCTTT. This codes for CASTAGTVNTEAFF.

This clonotype was detected a few times. The chain couples TRBV21-1 to TRBJ1-2. TRBV21-1 is annotated as a pseudogene. The CDR3 totals 17 residues. DNA of the CDR3: TGTGCCAGCAGGGCGACAGGTCCCTCGCGCCCCGACTATGGCTACACCTTC. Translating it yields CASRATGPSRPDYGYTF.

This clonotype came up a few times. The V call is TRBV5-1, the J call TRBJ1-2, with no clear D. The germline CDR1 and CDR2 sequences are SGHRS and YFSETQ. Between the trimmed V and J ends, which lost 5 bases and 7 bases, there was a span of 15 bases. The CDR3 has 13 amino acids. The CDR3 loop is CASRPMGSFGYTF. CDR3 DNA sequence: TGCGCCAGCAGACCCATGGGGTCCTTTGGCTACACCTTC.

This clonotype was counted between two and nine times. This chain links TRBV10-3 with TRBJ2-1; D tentatively fits TRBD1 or TRBD2 (5 bases each). V dropped 3 bases and J dropped 1 base, with 13 bases sitting between them. The CDR3 covers 16 residues. CDR1 is ENHRY, CDR2 SYGVKD, per germline. CDR3 in amino acids: CAISDNRGASYNEQFF. The CDR3 DNA follows: TGTGCCATCAGTGATAATCGGGGCGCGTCCTACAATGAGCAGTTCTTC.

A word on this clonotype: Compared with germline, one end of the junction differs, possibly owing to a read error. The chain carries TRBV20-1 and TRBJ2-4, with D unclear. The length of the CDR3 is 16 residues. Germline V lookup: CDR1 DFQATT, CDR2 SNEGSKA (reference sequence). Here the CDR3 reads CSARGTDPSAKNIRYF. CDR3 in DNA: TGCAGTGCTAGAGGAACAGACCCCTCCGCCAAAAACATTCGGTACTTC.

The gene calls are TRBV28 and TRBJ2-7; TRBD2 aligns across 7 bases. CDR3 length: 14 residues. Germline trimming cut 3 bases from V and 2 bases from J; bases unmatched to any gene: 4. Germline V gene sequence: CDR1 MDHEN, CDR2 SYDVKM. The CDR3 loop is CASSFGGSPYEQYF. The CDR3 DNA sequence: TGTGCCAGCAGTTTTGGCGGGAGCCCCTACGAGCAGTACTTC.

This clonotype was observed at least ten times. The chain has TRBV10-3 and TRBJ1-5; D gene uncertain. The CDR3 runs to 13 residues. Per germline, CDR1 ENHRY and CDR2 SYGVKD. V lost 3 bases to trimming and J lost 4 bases, with 7 bases between them. The CDR3 DNA reads TGTGCCATCAGTGATTCCGGGAATCAGCCCCAGCATTTT. Translation: CAISDSGNQPQHF.